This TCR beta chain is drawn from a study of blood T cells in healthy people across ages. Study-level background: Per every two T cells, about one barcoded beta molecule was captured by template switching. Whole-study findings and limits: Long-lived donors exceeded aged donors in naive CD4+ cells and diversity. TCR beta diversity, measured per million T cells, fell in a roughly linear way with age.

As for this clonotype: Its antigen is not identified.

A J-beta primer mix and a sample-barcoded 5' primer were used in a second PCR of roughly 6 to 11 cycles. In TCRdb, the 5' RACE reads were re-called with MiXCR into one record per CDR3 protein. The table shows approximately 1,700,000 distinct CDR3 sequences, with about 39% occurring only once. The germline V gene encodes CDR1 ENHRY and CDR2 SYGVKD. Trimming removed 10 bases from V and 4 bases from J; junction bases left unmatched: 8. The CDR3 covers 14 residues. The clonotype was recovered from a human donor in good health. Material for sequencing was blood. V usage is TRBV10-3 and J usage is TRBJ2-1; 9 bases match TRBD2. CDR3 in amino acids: CATDSGGPYNEQFF. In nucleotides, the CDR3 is TGTGCCACCGATAGCGGGGGCCCTTACAATGAGCAGTTCTTC.